The clone carrying this T cell receptor beta chain has only one observation. Its antigen is unknown. Assay: immunoSEQ multiplex PCR; the TCRdb copy retains only in-frame clones and omits some. The sample contains some 16,000 clones, more than 80% of which appear only once. This specimen comes from a study of T cells and Merkel cell carcinoma outcomes. Regarding the study as a whole: Reportedly, T-cell repertoire with density predicts Merkel cell carcinoma outcomes.

Trimming removed 1 base from V and 2 bases from J, with 10 bases in between. This CDR3 region has 15 residues. CDR1 SGHDT and CDR2 YYEEEE come from the germline V gene. The clonotype comes from a human donor with Merkel cell carcinoma. Specimen: tumor tissue from Merkel cell carcinoma. The chain has TRBV5-6 and TRBJ1-5; D unresolved. CDR3 amino acids: CASSLSGFGNQPQHF. CDR3 bases: TGTGCCAGCAGCTTGTCCGGGTTTGGCAATCAGCCCCAGCATTTT.